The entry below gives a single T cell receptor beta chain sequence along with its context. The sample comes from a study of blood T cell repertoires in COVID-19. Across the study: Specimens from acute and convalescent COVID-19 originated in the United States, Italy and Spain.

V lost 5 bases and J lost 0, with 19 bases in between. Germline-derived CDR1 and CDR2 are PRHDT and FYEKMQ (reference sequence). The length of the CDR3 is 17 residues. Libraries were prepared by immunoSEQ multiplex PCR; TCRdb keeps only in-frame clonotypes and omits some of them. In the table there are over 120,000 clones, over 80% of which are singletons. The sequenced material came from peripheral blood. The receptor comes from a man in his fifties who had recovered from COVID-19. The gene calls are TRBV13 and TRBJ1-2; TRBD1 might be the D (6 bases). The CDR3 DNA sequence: TGTGCCAGCAGCCCTGTATCGGATAGGGGGTCTAACTATGGCTACACCTTC. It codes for CASSPVSDRGSNYGYTF. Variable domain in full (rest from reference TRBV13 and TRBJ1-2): AAGVIQSPRHLIKEKRETATLKCYPIPRHDTVYWYQQGPGQDPQFLISFYEKMQSDKGSIPDRFSAQQFSDYHSELNMSSLELGDSALYFCASSPVSDRGSNYGYTFGSGTRLTVV.